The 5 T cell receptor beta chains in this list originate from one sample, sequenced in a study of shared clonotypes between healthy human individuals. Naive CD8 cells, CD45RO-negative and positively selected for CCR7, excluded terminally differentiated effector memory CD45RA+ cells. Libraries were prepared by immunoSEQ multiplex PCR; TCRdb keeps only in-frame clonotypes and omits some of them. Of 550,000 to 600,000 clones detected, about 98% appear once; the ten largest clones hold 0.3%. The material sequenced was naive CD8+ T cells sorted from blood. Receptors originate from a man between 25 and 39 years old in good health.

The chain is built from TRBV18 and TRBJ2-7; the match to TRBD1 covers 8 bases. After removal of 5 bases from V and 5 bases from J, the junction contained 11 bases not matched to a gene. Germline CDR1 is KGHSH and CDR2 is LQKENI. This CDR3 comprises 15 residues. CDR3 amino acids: CASSGYSDRVNEQYF. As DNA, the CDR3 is TGTGCCAGCTCAGGGTACTCGGACAGGGTTAACGAGCAGTACTTC.

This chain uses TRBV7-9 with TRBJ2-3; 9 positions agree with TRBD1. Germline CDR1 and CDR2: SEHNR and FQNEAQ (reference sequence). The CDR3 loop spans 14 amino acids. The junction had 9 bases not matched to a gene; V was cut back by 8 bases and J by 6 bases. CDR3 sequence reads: CASRQGESVDTQYF. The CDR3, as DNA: TGTGCCAGCCGACAGGGGGAATCGGTGGATACGCAGTATTTT.

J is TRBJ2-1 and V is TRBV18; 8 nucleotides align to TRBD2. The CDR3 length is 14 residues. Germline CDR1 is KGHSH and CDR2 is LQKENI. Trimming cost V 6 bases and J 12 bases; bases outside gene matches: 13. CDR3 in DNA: TGTGCCAGCTCGCCCGGGACTAGTGTCGTTGGGCAGTTCTTC. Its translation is CASSPGTSVVGQFF. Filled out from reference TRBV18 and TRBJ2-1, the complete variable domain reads NAGVMQNPRHLVRRRGQEARLRCSPMKGHSHVYWYRQLPEEGLKFMVYLQKENIIDESGMPKERFSAEFPKEGPSILRIQQVVRGDSAAYFCASSPGTSVVGQFFGPGTRLTVL.

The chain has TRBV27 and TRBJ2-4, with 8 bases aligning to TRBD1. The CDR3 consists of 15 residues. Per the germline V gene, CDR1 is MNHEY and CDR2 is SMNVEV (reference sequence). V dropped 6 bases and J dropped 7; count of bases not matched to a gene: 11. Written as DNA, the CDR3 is TGTGCCAGCAGCCCCGCCGGACAGGGTTGGAACATTCAGTACTTC. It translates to CASSPAGQGWNIQYF.

The CDR3 DNA reads TGCAGCGTTGAAGGGCACAGGGGGCGAGGGGGTGAAGCTTTCTTT. Its protein is CSVEGHRGRGGEAFF. This chain uses TRBV29-1 with TRBJ1-1, with 9 bases aligning to TRBD1. Germline V gene sequence: CDR1 SQVTM, CDR2 ANQGSEA. This CDR3 is 15 amino acids long. Trimming cost V 1 base and J 7 bases; bases outside gene matches: 10.